The 2 T cell receptor beta chains given below trace back to one sample, sequenced in a study of response to subunit inactivated influenza vaccine. TCRdb recomputed calls from the RT-PCR reads with MiXCR, one row per CDR3 protein. The repertoire has about 700,000 distinct CDR3 sequences, approximately 15% of them found once; the top ten carry roughly 7.6%. The sequencing here drew on PBMCs from blood, taken around 15 days before vaccination. The receptors originated from a man between 45 and 60 years old who received an inactivated influenza vaccine.

The chain has TRBV7-9 and TRBJ2-6; possible D gene TRBD1, 6 bases. Germline-derived CDR1 and CDR2 are SEHNR and FQNEAQ (reference sequence). This CDR3 spans 15 amino acids. Trimming removed 6 bases at V and 1 base at J, with 10 bases between. CDR3 coding DNA: TGTGCCAGCAGGGAAGGGGGTTCTGGGGCCAACGTCCTGACTTTC. Amino acids: CASREGGSGANVLTF.

The chain couples TRBV10-2 to TRBJ2-3; the match to TRBD2 covers 11 bases. CDR1 WSHSY and CDR2 SAAADI come from the germline V gene. This CDR3 spans 15 amino acids. The ends lost 5 bases at V and 5 bases at J; junction bases unmatched: 6. The CDR3 DNA is TGCGCCAGCAGTATCCCGACTAGCGGGGTAGATACGCAGTATTTT. Translating it yields CASSIPTSGVDTQYF.